This TCR beta chain was profiled in a study of T cells in localized non-small cell lung cancer. Findings and caveats of the study: Because researchers sequenced only one region of the tumor, heterogeneity is still possible. Detection in adjacent lung was observed for a median roughly 55 of the top 100 tumor clones.

Produced via immunoSEQ multiplex PCR; TCRdb's table is partial and in-frame only. The sample shows roughly 30,000 clones, about 90% of them seen only once. Germline V gives CDR1 MNHNY, CDR2 SVGAGI (reference sequence). V lost 7 bases, J lost 4 bases, and 9 bases lay in between. This CDR3 has 12 residues. Worth noting for this clone: Its antigen remains unidentified.

This chain uses TRBV6-6 with TRBJ2-3; D not resolved. The sequence was obtained from a woman aged 40-69 years with stage III lung adenocarcinoma. The sequences come from peripheral blood mononuclear cells, collected before any cancer treatment. CDR3 amino acids: CASTIGPDTQYF. The CDR3 DNA sequence: TGTGCCAGCACCATAGGCCCAGATACGCAGTATTTT.